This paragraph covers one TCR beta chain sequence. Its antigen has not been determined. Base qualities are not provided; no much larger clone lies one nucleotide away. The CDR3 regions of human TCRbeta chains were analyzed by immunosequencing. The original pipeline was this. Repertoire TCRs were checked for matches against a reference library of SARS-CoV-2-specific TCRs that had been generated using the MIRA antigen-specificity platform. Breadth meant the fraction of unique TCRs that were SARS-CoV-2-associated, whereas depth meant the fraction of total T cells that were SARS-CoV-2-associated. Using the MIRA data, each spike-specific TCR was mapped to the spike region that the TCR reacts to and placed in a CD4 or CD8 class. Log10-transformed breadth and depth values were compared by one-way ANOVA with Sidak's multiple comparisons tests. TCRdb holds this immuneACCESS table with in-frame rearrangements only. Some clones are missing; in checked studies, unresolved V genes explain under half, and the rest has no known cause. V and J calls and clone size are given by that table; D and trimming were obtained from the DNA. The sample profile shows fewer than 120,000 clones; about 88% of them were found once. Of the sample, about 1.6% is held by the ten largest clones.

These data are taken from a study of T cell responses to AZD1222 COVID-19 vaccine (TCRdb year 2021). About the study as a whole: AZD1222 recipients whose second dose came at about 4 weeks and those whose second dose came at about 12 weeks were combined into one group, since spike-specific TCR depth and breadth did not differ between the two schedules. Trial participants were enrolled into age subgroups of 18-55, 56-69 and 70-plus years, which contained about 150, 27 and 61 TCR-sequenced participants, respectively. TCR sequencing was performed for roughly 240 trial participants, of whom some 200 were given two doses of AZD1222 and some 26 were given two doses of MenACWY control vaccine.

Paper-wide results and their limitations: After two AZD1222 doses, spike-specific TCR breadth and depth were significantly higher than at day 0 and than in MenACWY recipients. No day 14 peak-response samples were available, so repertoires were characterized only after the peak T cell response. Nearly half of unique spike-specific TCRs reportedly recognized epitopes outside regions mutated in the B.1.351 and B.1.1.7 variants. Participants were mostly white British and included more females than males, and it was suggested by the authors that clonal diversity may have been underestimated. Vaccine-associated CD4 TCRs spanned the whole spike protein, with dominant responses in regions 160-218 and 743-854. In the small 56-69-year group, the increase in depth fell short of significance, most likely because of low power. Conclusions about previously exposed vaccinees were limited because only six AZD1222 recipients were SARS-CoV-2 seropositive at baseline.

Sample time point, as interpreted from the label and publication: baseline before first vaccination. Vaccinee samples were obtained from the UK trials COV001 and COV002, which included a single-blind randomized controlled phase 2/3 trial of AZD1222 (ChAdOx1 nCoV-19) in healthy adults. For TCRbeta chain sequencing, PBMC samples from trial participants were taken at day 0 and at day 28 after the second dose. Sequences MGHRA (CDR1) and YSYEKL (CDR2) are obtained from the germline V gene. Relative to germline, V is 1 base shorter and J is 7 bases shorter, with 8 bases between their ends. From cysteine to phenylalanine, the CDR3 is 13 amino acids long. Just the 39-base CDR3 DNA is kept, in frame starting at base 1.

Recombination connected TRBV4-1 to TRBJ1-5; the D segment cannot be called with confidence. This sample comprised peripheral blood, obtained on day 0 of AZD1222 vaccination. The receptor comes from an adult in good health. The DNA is TGCGCCAGCAGCCAAGCGACTTGGCAGCCCCAGCATTTT. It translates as CASSQATWQPQHF.